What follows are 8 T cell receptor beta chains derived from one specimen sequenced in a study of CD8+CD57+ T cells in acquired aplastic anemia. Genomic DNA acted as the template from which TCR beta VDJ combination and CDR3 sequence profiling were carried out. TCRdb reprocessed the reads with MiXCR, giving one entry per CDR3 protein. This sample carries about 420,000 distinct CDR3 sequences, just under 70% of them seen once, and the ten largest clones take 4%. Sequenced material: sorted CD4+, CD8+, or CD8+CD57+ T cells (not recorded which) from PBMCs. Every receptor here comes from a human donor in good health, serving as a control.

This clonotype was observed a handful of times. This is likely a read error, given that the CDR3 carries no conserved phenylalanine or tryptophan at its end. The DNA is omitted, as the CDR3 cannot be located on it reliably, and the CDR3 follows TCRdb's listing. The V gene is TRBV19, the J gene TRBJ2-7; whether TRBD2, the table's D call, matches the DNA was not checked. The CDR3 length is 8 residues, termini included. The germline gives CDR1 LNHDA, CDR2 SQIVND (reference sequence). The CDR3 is CASSPNSG.

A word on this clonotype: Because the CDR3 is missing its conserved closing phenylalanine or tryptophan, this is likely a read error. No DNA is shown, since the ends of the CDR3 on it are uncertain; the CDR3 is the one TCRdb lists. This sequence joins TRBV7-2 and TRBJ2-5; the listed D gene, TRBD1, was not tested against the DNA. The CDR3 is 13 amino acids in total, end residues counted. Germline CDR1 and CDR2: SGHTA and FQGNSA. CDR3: CASSFHSTGQLSY.

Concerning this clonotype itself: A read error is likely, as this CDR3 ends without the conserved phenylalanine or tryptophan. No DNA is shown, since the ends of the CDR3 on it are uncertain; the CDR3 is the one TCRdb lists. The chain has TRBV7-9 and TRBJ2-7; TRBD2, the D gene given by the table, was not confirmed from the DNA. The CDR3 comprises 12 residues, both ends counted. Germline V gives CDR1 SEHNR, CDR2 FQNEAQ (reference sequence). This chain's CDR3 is CASSLGPPEQYC.

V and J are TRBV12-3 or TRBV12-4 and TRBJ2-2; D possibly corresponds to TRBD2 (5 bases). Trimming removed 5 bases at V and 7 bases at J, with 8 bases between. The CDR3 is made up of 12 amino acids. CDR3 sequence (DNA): TGTGCCAGCAGTGGGAGTGGCGGGGAGCTGTTTTTT. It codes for CASSGSGGELFF.

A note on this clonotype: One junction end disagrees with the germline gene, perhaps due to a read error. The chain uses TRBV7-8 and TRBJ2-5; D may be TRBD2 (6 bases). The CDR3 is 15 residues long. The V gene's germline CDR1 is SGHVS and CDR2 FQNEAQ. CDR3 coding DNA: TGTGCCAGCAGCGACGGGGGAATGGGCTCGGAGACCGAGTACTTC. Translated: CASSDGGMGSETEYF.

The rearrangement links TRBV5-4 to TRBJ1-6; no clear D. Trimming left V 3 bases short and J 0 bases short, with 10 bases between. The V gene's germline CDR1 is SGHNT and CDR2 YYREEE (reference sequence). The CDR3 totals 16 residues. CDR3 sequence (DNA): TGTGCCAGCAGCTCCGGGAGAGGCTCCTATAATTCACCCCTCCACTTT. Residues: CASSSGRGSYNSPLHF. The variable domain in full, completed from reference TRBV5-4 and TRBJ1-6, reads ETGVTQSPTHLIKTRGQQVTLRCSSQSGHNTVSWYQQALGQGPQFIFQYYREEENGRGNFPPRFSGLQFPNYSSELNVNALELDDSALYLCASSSGRGSYNSPLHFGNGTRLTVT.

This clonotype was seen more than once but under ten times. CDR3: CATSREQTSSYNSPLHF. The CDR3 coding sequence is TGTGCCACCAGCAGAGAACAGACGAGCTCCTATAATTCACCCCTCCACTTT. The V gene is TRBV15, the J gene TRBJ1-6; no clear D. The CDR3 has 17 residues. The V gene's germline CDR1 is LNHNV and CDR2 YYDKDF (reference sequence). Trimming took 0 bases from V and 0 from J, leaving 9 bases between them. Drawing the rest from reference TRBV15 and TRBJ1-6, the complete variable domain is DAMVIQNPRYQVTQFGKPVTLSCSQTLNHNVMYWYQQKSSQAPKLLFHYYDKDFNNEADTPDNFQSRRPNTSFCFLDIRSPGLGDTAMYLCATSREQTSSYNSPLHFGNGTRLTVT.

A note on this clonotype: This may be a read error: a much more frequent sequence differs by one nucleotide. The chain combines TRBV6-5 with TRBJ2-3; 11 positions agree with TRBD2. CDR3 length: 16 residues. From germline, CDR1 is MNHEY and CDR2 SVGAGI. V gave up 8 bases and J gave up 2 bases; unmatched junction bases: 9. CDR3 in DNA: TGTGCCAGCGGCGTACCTAGCGGGGGGACCACAGATACGCAGTATTTT. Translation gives CASGVPSGGTTDTQYF.